This TCR beta chain was captured in a study of OX40 agonist ivuxolimab in advanced cancers. For the study at large: Treatment of patients was with ivuxolimab, an agonistic anti-OX40 (CD134) antibody. About 42% of patients had received prior checkpoint inhibitor therapy.

This CDR3 spans 14 amino acids. Germline CDR1 and CDR2: WNHNN and SYGVQD (reference sequence). Trimming cost V 2 bases and J 2 bases, with 10 bases left between them. The sample holds one count of this clone. Clones were read by immunoSEQ multiplex PCR, and TCRdb kept only the in-frame ones, dropping some. The table shows fewer than 25,000 clones, with around 67% occurring only once. V gene TRBV10-1 combines with J gene TRBJ2-7; D uncertain. The source of this sequence is an adult with an advanced solid tumor such as melanoma, head and neck, liver or kidney cancer. The sequencing used CD4+ or CD8+ T cells sorted from blood, collected in a trial of the OX40 agonist ivuxolimab. The CDR3 DNA is TGCGCCAGCAGTGAGGATTCGATTACCTACGAGCAGTACTTC. This codes for CASSEDSITYEQYF.